This record covers a single T cell receptor beta chain. No antigen is known for it. This same CDR3 is encoded by further DNA sequences in the sample. Libraries were prepared by immunoSEQ multiplex PCR; TCRdb keeps only in-frame clonotypes and omits some of them. The sample yields about 94,000 clones, approximately 82% seen once. This specimen belongs to a study of Ad26.COV2.S vaccination and SARS-CoV-2 variants. The CDR3 runs 13 residues. Trimming removed 3 bases from V and 5 bases from J, with 9 bases in between. Germline CDR1 and CDR2: KGHSH and LQKENI. Study-wide results and caveats: Analyses of TCR breadth and depth may have underestimated total T cell responses. Individuals receiving vaccine had higher spike-specific TCR breadth than placebo recipients did. Reports say spike-specific CD8+ and CD4+ T cell responses covered substantial breadth after vaccination.

The chain couples TRBV18 to TRBJ2-3; no firm D call. The clonotype was recovered from a human donor who had recovered from COVID-19. The sequenced sample was peripheral blood, obtained after recovery from COVID-19. The CDR3 coding sequence is TGTGCCAGCTCACCCCGACTCGGAGATACGCAGTATTTT. Translating it yields CASSPRLGDTQYF.